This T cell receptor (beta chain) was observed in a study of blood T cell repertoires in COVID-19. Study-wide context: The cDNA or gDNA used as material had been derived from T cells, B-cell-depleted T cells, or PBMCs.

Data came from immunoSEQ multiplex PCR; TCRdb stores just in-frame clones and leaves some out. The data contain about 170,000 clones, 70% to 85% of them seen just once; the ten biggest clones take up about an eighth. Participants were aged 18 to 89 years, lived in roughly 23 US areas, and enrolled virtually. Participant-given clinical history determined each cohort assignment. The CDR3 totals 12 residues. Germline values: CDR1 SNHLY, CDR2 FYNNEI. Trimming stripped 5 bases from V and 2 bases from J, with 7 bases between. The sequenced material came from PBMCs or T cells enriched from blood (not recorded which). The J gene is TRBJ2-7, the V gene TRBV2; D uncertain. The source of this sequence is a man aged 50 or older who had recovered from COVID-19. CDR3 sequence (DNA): TGTGCCAGCAGTCCCGAGCCCTACGAGCAGTACTTC. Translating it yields CASSPEPYEQYF.